In its sample, the clone carrying this T cell receptor (beta chain) was seen many times. The target antigen is unknown. The CDR3 covers 17 residues. The germline gives CDR1 MNHEY, CDR2 SVGAGI. V was shortened by 2 bases and J by 5 bases, with 21 bases between the two germline ends. Uncontrolled infection, other autoimmune disease, pregnancy or lactation barred patients from enrollment. This record comes from a study of T cells in Graves' hyperthyroidism and ophthalmopathy. Template material for amplifying TCR beta CDR3 regions consisted of RNA transcripts. The HTBI primer set was used in a first-round RT-PCR of the TCR CDR3. TCRdb re-derived calls from the multiplex PCR reads in MiXCR, one entry per CDR3 protein. The sample yields about 360,000 distinct CDR3 sequences, roughly 14% seen once. Notes on the study in general: Ophthalmopathy prediction by the model preceded onset by a median about 6.5 months.

The chain recombines TRBV6-5 with TRBJ2-5; a possible D gene is TRBD1 (6 bases). Sequenced input: blood. This TCR was recovered from a man aged 25 to 40 with Graves' hyperthyroidism that later progressed to Graves' ophthalmopathy. The CDR3 DNA follows: TGTGCCAGCAGTTACCCTACCGGGCCCTGGGGGCGGGAGACCCAGTACTTC. Translation: CASSYPTGPWGRETQYF.